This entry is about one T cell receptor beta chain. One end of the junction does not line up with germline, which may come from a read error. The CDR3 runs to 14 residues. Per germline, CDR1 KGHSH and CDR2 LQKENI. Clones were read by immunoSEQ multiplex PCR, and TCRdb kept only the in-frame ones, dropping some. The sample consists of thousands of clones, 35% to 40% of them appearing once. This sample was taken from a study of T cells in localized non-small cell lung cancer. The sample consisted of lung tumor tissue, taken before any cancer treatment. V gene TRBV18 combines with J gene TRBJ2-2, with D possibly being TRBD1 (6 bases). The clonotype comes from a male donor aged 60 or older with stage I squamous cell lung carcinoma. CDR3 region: CASSPSRGTGKLFF. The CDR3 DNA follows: TGTGCCAGCTCACCATCCAGGGGCACCGGGAAGCTGTTTTTT.